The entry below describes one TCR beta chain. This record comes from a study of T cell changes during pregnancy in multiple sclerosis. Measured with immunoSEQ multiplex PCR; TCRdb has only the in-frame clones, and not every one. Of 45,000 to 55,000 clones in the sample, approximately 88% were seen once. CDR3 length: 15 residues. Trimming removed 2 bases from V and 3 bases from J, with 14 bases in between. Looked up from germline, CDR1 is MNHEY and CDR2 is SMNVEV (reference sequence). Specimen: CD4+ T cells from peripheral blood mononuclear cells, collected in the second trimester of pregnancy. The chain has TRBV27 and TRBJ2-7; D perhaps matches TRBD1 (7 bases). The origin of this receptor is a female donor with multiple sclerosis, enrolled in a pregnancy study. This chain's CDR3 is CASSLSPGGFYEQYF. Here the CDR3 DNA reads TGTGCCAGCAGTTTAAGTCCAGGGGGGTTCTACGAGCAGTACTTC.